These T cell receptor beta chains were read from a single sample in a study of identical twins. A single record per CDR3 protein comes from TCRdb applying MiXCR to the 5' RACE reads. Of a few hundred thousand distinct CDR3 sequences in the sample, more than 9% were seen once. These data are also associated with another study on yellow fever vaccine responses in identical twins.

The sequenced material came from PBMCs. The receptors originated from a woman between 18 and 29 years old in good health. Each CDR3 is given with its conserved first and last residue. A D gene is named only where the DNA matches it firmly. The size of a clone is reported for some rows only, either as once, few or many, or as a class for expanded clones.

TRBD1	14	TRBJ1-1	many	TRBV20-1	CSYTRDRGLTEAFF	TGCAGCTACACCCGGGACAGGGGTTTAACTGAAGCTTTCTTT
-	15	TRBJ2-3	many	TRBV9	CASTGGGAYTDTQYF	TGTGCCAGCACAGGGGGGGGGGCTTACACAGATACGCAGTATTTT
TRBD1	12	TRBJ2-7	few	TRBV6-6	CASSYTQGQKYF	TGTGCCAGCAGTTACACTCAGGGACAGAAGTACTTC
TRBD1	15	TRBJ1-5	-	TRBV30	CAWSQVGTGKKPQHF	TGTGCCTGGAGTCAAGTTGGGACAGGCAAGAAGCCCCAGCATTTT
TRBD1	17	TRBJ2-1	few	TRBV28	CASSLSLTGGSYNEQFF	TGTGCCAGCAGTTTATCCTTGACAGGGGGCTCCTACAATGAGCAGTTCTTC
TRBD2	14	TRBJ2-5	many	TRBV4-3	CASSGDRGGETQYF	TGCGCCAGCAGCGGGGATAGGGGAGGGGAGACCCAGTACTTC
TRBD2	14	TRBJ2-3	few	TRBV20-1	CSAQLAGGSDTQYF	TGCAGTGCGCAACTAGCGGGAGGATCAGATACGCAGTATTTT
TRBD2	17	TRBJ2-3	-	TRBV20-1	CCASPGRASGSTDTQYF	TGCTGTGCTAGTCCTGGACGGGCTAGCGGGAGCACAGATACGCAGTATTTT
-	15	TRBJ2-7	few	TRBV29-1	CSVERSRGSPYEQYF	TGCAGCGTTGAAAGATCCCGAGGCAGTCCCTACGAGCAGTACTTC
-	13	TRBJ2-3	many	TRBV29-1	CASEPYFTDTQYF	TGCGCTTCCGAGCCCTATTTCACAGATACGCAGTATTTT
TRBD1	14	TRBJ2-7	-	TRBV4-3	CASSLDRAVNEQYF	TGCGCCAGCAGCCTCGACAGGGCGGTCAACGAGCAGTACTTC
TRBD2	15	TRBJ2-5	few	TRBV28	CASSSGREGQETQYF	TGTGCCAGCTCCTCTGGGCGGGAGGGCCAAGAGACCCAGTACTTC
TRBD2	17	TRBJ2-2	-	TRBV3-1	CATSGTGLAGGTGELFF	TGTGCCACCAGCGGAACGGGACTAGCGGGAGGCACCGGGGAGCTGTTTTTT
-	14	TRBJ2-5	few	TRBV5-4	CASSSPAGQETQYF	TGTGCCAGCAGCTCCCCGGCGGGCCAAGAGACCCAGTACTTC
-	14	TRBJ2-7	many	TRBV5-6	CASSPRGRENEQYF	TGTGCCAGCAGCCCACGGGGCAGGGAGAACGAGCAGTACTTC
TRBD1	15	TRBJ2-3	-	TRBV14	CASSQTGGGVDTQYF	TGTGCCAGCAGCCAAACAGGGGGCGGAGTAGATACGCAGTATTTT
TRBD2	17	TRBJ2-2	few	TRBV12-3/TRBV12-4	CASSRRLAGANTGELFF	TGTGCCAGCAGTCGTAGACTAGCGGGAGCGAACACCGGGGAGCTGTTTTTT
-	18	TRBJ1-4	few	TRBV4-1	CASSQDTAYRGASEKLFF	TGCGCCAGCAGCCAAGATACGGCCTACCGGGGGGCGAGTGAAAAACTGTTTTTT
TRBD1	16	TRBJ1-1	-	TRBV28	CASSLSWTGTNTEAFF	TGTGCCAGCAGTTTATCGTGGACAGGGACGAACACTGAAGCTTTCTTT
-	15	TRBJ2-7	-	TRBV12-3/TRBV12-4	CASSNAGASSYEQYF	TGTGCCAGCAGTAACGCCGGGGCCTCCTCCTACGAGCAGTACTTC
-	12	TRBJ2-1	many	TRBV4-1	CASSQDASEQFF	TGCGCCAGCAGCCAAGATGCAAGTGAGCAGTTCTTC
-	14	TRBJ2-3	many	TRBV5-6	CASSSGRFTDTQYF	TGTGCCAGCAGCTCGGGACGGTTCACAGATACGCAGTATTTT
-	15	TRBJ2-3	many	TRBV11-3	CASSLGIGDTDTQYF	TGTGCCAGCAGCTTGGGCATTGGAGACACAGATACGCAGTATTTT
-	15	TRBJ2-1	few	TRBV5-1	CASSYKGTQPNEQFF	TGCGCCAGCAGTTACAAGGGGACTCAGCCCAATGAGCAGTTCTTC
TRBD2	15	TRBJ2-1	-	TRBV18	CASSGASGRYNEQFF	TGTGCCAGCTCGGGAGCTAGCGGGAGGTACAATGAGCAGTTCTTC
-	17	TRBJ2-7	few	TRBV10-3	CAIALPPGPTSRYEQYF	TGTGCCATCGCTCTCCCCCCGGGTCCAACCTCCAGGTACGAGCAGTACTTC
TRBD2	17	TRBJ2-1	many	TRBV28	CASTKGASGASYNEQFF	TGTGCCAGCACCAAAGGGGCTAGCGGGGCCTCCTACAATGAGCAGTTCTTC
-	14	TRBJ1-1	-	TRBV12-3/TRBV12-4	CASSLRDLREEAFF	TGTGCCAGCAGTTTGCGGGACCTAAGAGAAGAAGCTTTCTTT
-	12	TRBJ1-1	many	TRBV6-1	CATIGRNTEAFF	TGTGCCACCATCGGCAGGAACACTGAAGCTTTCTTT
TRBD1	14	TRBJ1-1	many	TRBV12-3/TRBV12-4	CASSLRQGGTEAFF	TGTGCCAGCAGCCTAAGACAGGGGGGGACTGAAGCTTTCTTT
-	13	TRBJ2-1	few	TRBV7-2	CASREFPTNEQFF	TGTGCCAGCAGGGAGTTTCCCACCAATGAGCAGTTCTTC
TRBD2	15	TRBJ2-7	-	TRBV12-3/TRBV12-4	CASRAAGGEFYEQYF	TGTGCCAGCAGGGCAGCGGGAGGGGAATTCTACGAGCAGTACTTC
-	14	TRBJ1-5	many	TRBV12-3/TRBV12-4	CASSFTGSSQPQHF	TGTGCCAGCAGTTTTACAGGGTCTAGTCAGCCCCAGCATTTT
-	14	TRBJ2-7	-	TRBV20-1	CSARVPVGHNEQYF	TGCAGTGCTAGAGTTCCTGTGGGACATAACGAGCAGTACTTC
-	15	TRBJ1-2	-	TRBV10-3	CAISEDRSSFYGYTF	TGTGCCATCAGCGAAGACAGATCAAGCTTCTATGGCTACACCTTC
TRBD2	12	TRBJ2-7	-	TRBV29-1	CSVESTSDEQYF	TGCAGCGTTGAGTCGACTAGCGACGAGCAGTACTTC
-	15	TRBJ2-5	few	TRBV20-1	CSKAPGTTRRETQYF	TGCAGTAAAGCACCGGGGACAACCCGTCGAGAGACCCAGTACTTC
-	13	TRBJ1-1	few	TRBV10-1	CASSVVPNTEAFF	TGCGCCAGCAGTGTCGTGCCGAACACTGAAGCTTTCTTT
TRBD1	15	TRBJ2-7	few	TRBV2	CASSAAGTGDHEQYF	TGTGCCAGCAGTGCCGCCGGGACAGGGGACCACGAGCAGTACTTC
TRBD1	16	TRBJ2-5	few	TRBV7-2	CASSYRGQGASETQYF	TGTGCCAGCAGTTATAGGGGGCAGGGGGCCTCAGAGACCCAGTACTTC
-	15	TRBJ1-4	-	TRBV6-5	CASSYLQGANEKLFF	TGTGCCAGCAGTTACCTTCAGGGAGCTAATGAAAAACTGTTTTTT
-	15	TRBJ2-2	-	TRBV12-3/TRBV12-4	CASSSTGLPTGELFF	TGTGCCAGCAGTTCAACAGGGCTACCCACCGGGGAGCTGTTTTTT
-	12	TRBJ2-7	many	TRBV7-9	CASSGTVYEQYF	TGCGCCAGCAGCGGGACAGTCTACGAGCAGTACTTC
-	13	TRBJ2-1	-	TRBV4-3	CASSQTQGGEQFF	TGCGCCAGCAGCCAAACACAGGGCGGTGAGCAGTTCTTC